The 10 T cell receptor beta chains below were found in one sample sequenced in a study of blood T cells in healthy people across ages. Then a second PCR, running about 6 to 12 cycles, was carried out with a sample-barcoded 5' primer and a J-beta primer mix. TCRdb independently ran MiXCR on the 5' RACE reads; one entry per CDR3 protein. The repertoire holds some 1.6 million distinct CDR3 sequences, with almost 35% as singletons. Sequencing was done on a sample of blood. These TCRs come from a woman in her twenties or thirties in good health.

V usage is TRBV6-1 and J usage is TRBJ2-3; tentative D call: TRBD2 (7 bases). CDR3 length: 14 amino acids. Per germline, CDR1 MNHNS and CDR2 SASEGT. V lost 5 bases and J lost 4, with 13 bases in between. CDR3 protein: CASSKQGRADTQYF. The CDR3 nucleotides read TGTGCCAGCAGTAAGCAGGGGAGGGCAGATACGCAGTATTTT.

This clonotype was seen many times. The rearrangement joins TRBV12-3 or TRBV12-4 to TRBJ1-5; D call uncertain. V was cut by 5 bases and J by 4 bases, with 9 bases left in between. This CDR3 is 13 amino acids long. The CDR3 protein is CASSPAGNQPQHF. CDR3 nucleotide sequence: TGTGCCAGCAGTCCGGCGGGGAATCAGCCCCAGCATTTT.

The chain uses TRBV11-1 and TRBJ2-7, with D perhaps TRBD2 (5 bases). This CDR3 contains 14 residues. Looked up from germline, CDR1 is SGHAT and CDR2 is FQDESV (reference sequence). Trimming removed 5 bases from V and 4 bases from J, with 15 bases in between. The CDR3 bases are TGTGCCAGCAGCCCAAGGAACGGGAAATACGAGCAGTACTTC. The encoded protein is CASSPRNGKYEQYF.

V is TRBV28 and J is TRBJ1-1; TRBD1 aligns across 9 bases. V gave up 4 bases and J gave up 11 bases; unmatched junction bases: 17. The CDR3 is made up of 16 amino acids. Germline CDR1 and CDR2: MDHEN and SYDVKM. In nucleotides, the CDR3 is TGTGCCAGCAGTTCATCCGGGGACAGGGCTGGACGGCGGGCTTTCTTT. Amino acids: CASSSSGDRAGRRAFF.

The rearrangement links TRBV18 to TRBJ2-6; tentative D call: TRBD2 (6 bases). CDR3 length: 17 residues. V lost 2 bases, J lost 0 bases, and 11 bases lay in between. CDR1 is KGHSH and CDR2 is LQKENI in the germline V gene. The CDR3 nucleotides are TGTGCCAGCTCACCATTAGCCGGGGGCTCTGGGGCCAACGTCCTGACTTTC. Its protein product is CASSPLAGGSGANVLTF.

The CDR3 DNA sequence: TGTGCCAGCAGTGAAGTGGGAATTGGAGAGACCCAGTACTTC. This encodes CASSEVGIGETQYF. V usage is TRBV25-1 and J usage is TRBJ2-5; the D is unclear. Germline loops: CDR1 MGHDK, CDR2 SYGVNS. Between the trimmed V and J ends, which lost 2 bases and 4 bases, there was a span of 11 bases. This CDR3 has 14 residues.

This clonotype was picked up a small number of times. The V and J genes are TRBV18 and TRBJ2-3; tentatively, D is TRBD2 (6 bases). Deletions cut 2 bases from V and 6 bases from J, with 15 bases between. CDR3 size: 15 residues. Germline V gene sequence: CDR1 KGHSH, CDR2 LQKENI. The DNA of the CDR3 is TGTGCCAGCTCACCATCAATTGGGGGACTGGATACGCAGTATTTT. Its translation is CASSPSIGGLDTQYF. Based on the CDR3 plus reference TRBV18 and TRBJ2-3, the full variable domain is NAGVMQNPRHLVRRRGQEARLRCSPMKGHSHVYWYRQLPEEGLKFMVYLQKENIIDESGMPKERFSAEFPKEGPSILRIQQVVRGDSAAYFCASSPSIGGLDTQYFGPGTRLTVL.

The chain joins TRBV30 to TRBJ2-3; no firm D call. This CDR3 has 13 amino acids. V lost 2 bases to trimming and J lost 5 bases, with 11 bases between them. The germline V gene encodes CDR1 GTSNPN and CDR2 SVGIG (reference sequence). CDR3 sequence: CAWSPHGKDTQYF. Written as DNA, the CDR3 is TGTGCCTGGAGTCCCCACGGCAAAGATACGCAGTATTTT.

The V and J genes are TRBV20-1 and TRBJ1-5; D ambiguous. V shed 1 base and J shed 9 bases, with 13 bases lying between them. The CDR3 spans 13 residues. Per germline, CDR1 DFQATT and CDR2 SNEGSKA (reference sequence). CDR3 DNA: TGCAGTGCTAGAGCCCAATATGTGGGGCCCCAGCATTTT. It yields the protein CSARAQYVGPQHF.

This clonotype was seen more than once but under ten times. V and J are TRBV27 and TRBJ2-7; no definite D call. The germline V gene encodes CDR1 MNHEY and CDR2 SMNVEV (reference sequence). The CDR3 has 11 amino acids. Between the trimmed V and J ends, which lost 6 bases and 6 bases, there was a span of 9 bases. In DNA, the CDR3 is TGTGCCAGCAGCATAGGTGGCGAGCAGTACTTC. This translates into CASSIGGEQYF.